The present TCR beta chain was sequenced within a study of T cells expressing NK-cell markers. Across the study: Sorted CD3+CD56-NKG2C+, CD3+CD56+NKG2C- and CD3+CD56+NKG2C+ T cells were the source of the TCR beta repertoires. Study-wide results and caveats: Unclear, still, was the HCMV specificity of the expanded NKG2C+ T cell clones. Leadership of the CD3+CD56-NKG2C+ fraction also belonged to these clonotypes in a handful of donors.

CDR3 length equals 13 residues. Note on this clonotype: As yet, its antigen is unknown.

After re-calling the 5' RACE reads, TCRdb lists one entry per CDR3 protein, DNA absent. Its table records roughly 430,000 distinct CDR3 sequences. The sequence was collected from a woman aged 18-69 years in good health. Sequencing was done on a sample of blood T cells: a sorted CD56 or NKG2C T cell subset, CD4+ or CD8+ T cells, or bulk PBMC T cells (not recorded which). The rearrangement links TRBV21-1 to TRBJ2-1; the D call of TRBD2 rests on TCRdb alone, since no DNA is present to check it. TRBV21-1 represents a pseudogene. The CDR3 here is CAIGTSGYNEQFF.